Listed here are 12 T cell receptor beta chains from one sample, sequenced in a study of blood T cell repertoires in COVID-19. The protocol was immunoSEQ multiplex PCR, while the TCRdb copy is restricted to in-frame clones and leaves out a portion. The repertoire has about 38,000 clones, around 86% of them found once; the top ten carry about 25%. Sample: peripheral blood. These receptors were collected from a man aged 50 to 60 with active or convalescent COVID-19.

This clone was picked up one time. The chain employs TRBV4-2 and TRBJ2-2; the D gene is possibly TRBD1 (5 bases). The V gene's germline CDR1 is LGHNA and CDR2 YNFKEQ. Deletions cut 4 bases from V and 6 bases from J, with 15 bases between. The CDR3 sequence is 15 residues long. CDR3 sequence reads: CASSPGPRFSGELFF. The CDR3 DNA reads as TGTGCCAGCAGCCCAGGGCCCCGTTTTTCCGGGGAGCTGTTTTTT.

V gene TRBV7-9 combines with J gene TRBJ1-1; D gene ambiguous. The CDR3 is made up of 15 amino acids. Deletions cut 5 bases from V and 1 base from J, with 14 bases between. Germline V gene lookup returns CDR1 SEHNR and CDR2 FQNEAQ (reference sequence). CDR3: CASSQFENSNTEAFF. CDR3 bases: TGTGCCAGCAGCCAATTTGAAAACTCGAACACTGAAGCTTTCTTT.

The chain carries TRBV9 and TRBJ2-2; tentatively, D is TRBD1 (5 bases). This CDR3 contains 14 residues. V lost 0 bases to trimming and J lost 7 bases, with 10 bases between them. CDR1 is SGDLS and CDR2 is YYNGEE in the germline V gene. The CDR3 region has the DNA TGTGCCAGCAGCGTAGAGGGGTTGGGCGGGGAGCTGTTTTTT. Translated: CASSVEGLGGELFF.

The rearrangement links TRBV10-3 to TRBJ1-2, with 10 bases aligning to TRBD1. The CDR3 extends over 15 amino acids. V lost 0 bases and J lost 2; bases outside the gene matches: 0. Germline-derived CDR1 and CDR2 are ENHRY and SYGVKD. The CDR3 DNA reads as TGTGCCATCAGTGAGTCGGGACAGGGGAACTATGGCTACACCTTC. Its translation: CAISESGQGNYGYTF.

The V and J genes are TRBV10-2 and TRBJ2-7, with TRBD1 matching 7 bases. The germline V gene has CDR1 WSHSY and CDR2 SAAADI. The length of the CDR3 is 16 residues. The trim removed 3 bases at V and 9 bases at J, leaving 17 bases unmatched. The CDR3 here is CASSDGTVPSPFPQYV. CDR3 DNA: TGCGCCAGCAGTGATGGGACAGTGCCGAGCCCATTTCCGCAGTACGTC.

The V call is TRBV6-1, the J call TRBJ2-7; tentatively, D is TRBD2 (6 bases). Germline CDR1 reads MNHNS; CDR2 reads SASEGT. With 0 bases removed from V and 3 bases from J, the gap between germline ends came to 9 bases. This CDR3 has 14 residues. CDR3: CASSEAWDFYEQYF. CDR3 sequence (DNA): TGTGCCAGCAGTGAAGCCTGGGACTTCTACGAGCAGTACTTC.

The sample holds one count of this clone. The V gene is TRBV24-1, the J gene TRBJ2-3; 8 bases align to TRBD2. The V segment lost 2 bases and the J segment 4 bases; nucleotides outside the gene matches: 7. The CDR3 runs 16 residues. Germline V gene sequence: CDR1 KGHDR, CDR2 SFDVKD. The CDR3 here is CATSDSYGGAPDTQYF. CDR3 in DNA: TGTGCCACCAGTGATTCTTACGGGGGGGCCCCAGATACGCAGTATTTT.

The rearrangement joins TRBV5-5 to TRBJ1-1, with TRBD1 matching 9 bases. This CDR3 region has 15 residues. The V gene's germline CDR1 is SGHKS and CDR2 YYEKEE (reference sequence). V was clipped by 3 bases and J by 4 bases; unmatched bases: 7. The CDR3 region has the DNA TGTGCCAGCAGCTGGGGGGACAGGGCGGGCACTGAAGCTTTCTTT. Translating gives CASSWGDRAGTEAFF.

The V and J genes are TRBV18 and TRBJ1-1; D gene uncertain. Trimming removed 5 bases at V and 0 bases at J, with 16 bases between. This CDR3 comprises 16 residues. Germline CDR1 KGHSH, CDR2 LQKENI. CDR3 amino acids: CASSRESGTVNTEAFF. In nucleotides, the CDR3 is TGTGCCAGCTCAAGAGAAAGCGGAACGGTGAACACTGAAGCTTTCTTT.

V and J are TRBV28 and TRBJ2-1; 7 positions agree with TRBD2. Unmatched junction bases numbered 7, after V lost 3 bases and J lost 8 bases. The CDR3 sequence is 14 residues long. The germline V gene has CDR1 MDHEN and CDR2 SYDVKM. The CDR3: CASSLGGGIDEQFF. CDR3 DNA sequence: TGTGCCAGCAGTTTGGGGGGAGGGATCGATGAGCAGTTCTTC.

This clone was recorded once. The rearrangement joins TRBV5-5 to TRBJ2-7; 7 nucleotides line up with TRBD1. Germline V gene lookup returns CDR1 SGHKS and CDR2 YYEKEE (reference sequence). Trimming cost V 5 bases and J 2 bases; bases outside gene matches: 7. This CDR3 contains 14 residues. As DNA, the CDR3 is TGTGCCAGCAGACCGACAGGGCCGACCTACGAGCAGTACTTC. Its translation is CASRPTGPTYEQYF.

The count of this clone is one. Other DNA sequences within the sample encode an identical CDR3. The V gene is TRBV19, the J gene TRBJ2-7, with TRBD2 as a possible D gene (5 bases). Germline V CDR1 and CDR2: LNHDA, SQIVND (reference sequence). V was shortened by 3 bases and J by 2 bases, with 11 bases between the two germline ends. The CDR3 spans 14 residues. Written as DNA, the CDR3 is TGTGCCAGTAGTATTGGGCAGCGGACCTACGAGCAGTACTTC. As protein: CASSIGQRTYEQYF.